This TCR beta chain appears in the sequencing data of a study of intratumoral heterogeneity in liver cancer. In the study overall: Across the full 14-patient cohort, most patients were male and the median age was about 61 years. The overall cohort comprised 71 multiregional samples from some 14 HCC patients, with approximately 50 tumoral and 20 or so adjacent nontumoral regions. To investigate intratumor heterogeneity, the study integrated RNA-seq, DNA sequencing, TCR-seq and SNP array data drawn from multiple regions of hepatocellular carcinoma specimens. Broad study findings and their caveats: According to the report, TCR sequencing confirmed the RNA-seq-based estimates of regional differences in tumor-infiltrating lymphocyte burden. The authors acknowledged a relatively low patient number and under-sampled tumor-infiltrating lymphocyte representation as limitations. Tumor region a in each sequenced patient had significantly more unique T-cell clonal expansions than region b. Within each sequenced patient, no significant difference in overall T cell clonality was found between tumor regions.

In the case of this clone: Its target antigen remains unknown. Base-call qualities are not available, and no considerably larger clone is one nucleotide away.

Spanning cysteine to phenylalanine, the CDR3 consists of 15 amino acids. CDR3 DNA only is kept here, 45 bases in frame from base 1. CDR1 SGHAT and CDR2 FQNNGV were looked up in the germline V gene. The junction shows trimming of 0 bases on V and 1 base on J, plus 9 bases between the germline ends. TCR beta chain CDR3 regions were sequenced from genomic DNA using the immunoSEQ assay. Rearranged VDJ segments were amplified with primers that anneal to V and J segments. The authors' pipeline ran thus. The ImmunoSeq Analyzer software was used to calculate clonality and richness metrics. To find clones with differing abundance between regions, Fisher's exact test was applied together with a beta-binomial method for extra stringency. Entries here come from immuneACCESS through TCRdb and include only in-frame sequences with V and J called. Some clones fail to appear in such tables; in the studies checked, an unresolved V gene covers under half of the shortfall, and the cause of the remainder is unknown. The V and J calls and clone size are taken from that table; D and trimming were inferred from the DNA. The sample includes some 7,000 clones, with approximately 60% observed a single time. The ten largest clones add up to approximately 15% of the sample.

Samples with the label H were taken from distinct, geographically separated regions of the hepatocellular carcinoma nodule. Every patient had early-stage hepatocellular carcinoma and went to surgical resection without receiving any prior therapy. No macroscopic evidence of necrosis or hemorrhage was present in the sampled areas. TCR sequencing (ImmunoSeq) was performed on multiple regions from two patients. Frozen tissue samples from resection were taken at least 1 cm away from one another. Genomic DNA was isolated from bulk tissue with the DNeasy blood and tissue kit. Recombination connected TRBV11-2 to TRBJ1-2; TRBD1 is a possible D gene, resting on 6 matching bases. This receptor was taken from a man between 65 and 80 years old with hepatocellular carcinoma. The source material was tumor tissue, sampled before any cancer treatment. CDR3 loop: CASSLEPDSNYGYTF. The nucleotide sequence reads TGTGCCAGCAGCTTAGAGCCGGACAGTAACTATGGCTACACCTTC.